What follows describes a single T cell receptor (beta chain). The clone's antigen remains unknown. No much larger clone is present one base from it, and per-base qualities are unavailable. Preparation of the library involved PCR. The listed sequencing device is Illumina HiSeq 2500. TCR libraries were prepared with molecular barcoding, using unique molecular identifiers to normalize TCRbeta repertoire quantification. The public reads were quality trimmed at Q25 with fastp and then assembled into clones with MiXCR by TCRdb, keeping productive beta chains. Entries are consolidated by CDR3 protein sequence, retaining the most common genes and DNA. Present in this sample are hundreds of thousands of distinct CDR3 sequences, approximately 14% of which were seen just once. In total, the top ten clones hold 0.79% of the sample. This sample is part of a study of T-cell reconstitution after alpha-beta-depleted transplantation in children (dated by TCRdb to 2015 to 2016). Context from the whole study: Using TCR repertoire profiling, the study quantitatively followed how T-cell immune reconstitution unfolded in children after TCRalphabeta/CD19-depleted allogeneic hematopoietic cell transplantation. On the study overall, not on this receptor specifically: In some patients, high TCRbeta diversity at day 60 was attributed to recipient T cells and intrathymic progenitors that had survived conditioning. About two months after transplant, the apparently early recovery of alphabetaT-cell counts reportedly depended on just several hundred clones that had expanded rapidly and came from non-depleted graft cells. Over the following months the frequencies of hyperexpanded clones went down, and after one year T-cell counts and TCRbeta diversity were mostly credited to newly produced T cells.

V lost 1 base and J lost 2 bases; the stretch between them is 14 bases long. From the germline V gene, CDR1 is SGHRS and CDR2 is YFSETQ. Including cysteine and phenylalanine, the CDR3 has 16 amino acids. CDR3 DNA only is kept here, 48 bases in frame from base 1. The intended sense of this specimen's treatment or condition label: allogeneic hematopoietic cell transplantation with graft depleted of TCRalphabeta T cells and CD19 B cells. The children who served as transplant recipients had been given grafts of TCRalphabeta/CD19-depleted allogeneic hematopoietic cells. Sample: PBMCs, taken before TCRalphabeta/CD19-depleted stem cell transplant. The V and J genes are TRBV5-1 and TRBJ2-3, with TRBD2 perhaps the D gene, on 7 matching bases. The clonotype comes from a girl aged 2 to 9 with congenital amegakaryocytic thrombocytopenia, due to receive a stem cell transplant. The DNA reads TGCGCCAGCAGCTTGTTTCGCGGGGGCCTCACAGATACGCAGTATTTT. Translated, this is CASSLFRGGLTDTQYF.